A selection of T cell receptor beta chains follows, all from one sample in a study of identifying expanded T cells in peripheral blood. Clones were read by immunoSEQ multiplex PCR, and TCRdb kept only the in-frame ones, dropping some. Of about 82,000 clones in the sample, approximately 90% were seen once. The sequencing input was blood. These receptors were obtained from a person aged 18 to 69 in good health. The CDR3 runs from the conserved cysteine through the conserved F or W. A D gene is named only where the DNA matches it firmly. Clone size, where shown, is once, few, many, or a class for clones that have expanded.

v_call: TRBV13
j_call: TRBJ2-3
clone_size: .
d_call: TRBD2
cdr3_aa: CASSEGLAQSTDTQYF
cdr3_nt: TGTGCCAGCAGCGAAGGACTAGCTCAGAGCACAGATACGCAGTATTTT

v_call: TRBV19
j_call: TRBJ2-1
clone_size: .
d_call: .
cdr3_aa: CASSIGRDRRNEQFF
cdr3_nt: TGTGCCAGTAGTATAGGCAGGGATAGACGGAATGAGCAGTTCTTC

v_call: TRBV30
j_call: TRBJ1-1
clone_size: .
d_call: .
cdr3_aa: CGAWRRLNTEAFF
cdr3_nt: TGTGGTGCTTGGAGGAGACTGAACACTGAAGCTTTCTTT

v_call: TRBV30
j_call: TRBJ1-5
clone_size: .
d_call: TRBD1
cdr3_aa: CAWSGQGLPQHF
cdr3_nt: TGTGCCTGGAGCGGACAGGGTTTACCCCAGCATTTT

v_call: TRBV2
j_call: TRBJ2-7
clone_size: .
d_call: TRBD1
cdr3_aa: CASMKDRLSSYEQYF
cdr3_nt: TGTGCCAGCATGAAGGACAGGCTCAGCTCCTACGAGCAGTACTTC

v_call: TRBV19
j_call: TRBJ2-2
clone_size: .
d_call: .
cdr3_aa: CASSTLNGELFF
cdr3_nt: TGTGCCAGTAGTACCCTCAACGGGGAGCTGTTTTTT

v_call: TRBV7-9
j_call: TRBJ1-1
clone_size: .
d_call: .
cdr3_aa: CASSHSTGLGTEAFF
cdr3_nt: TGTGCCAGCAGCCATTCAACAGGCCTCGGCACTGAAGCTTTCTTT

v_call: TRBV2
j_call: TRBJ2-7
clone_size: .
d_call: .
cdr3_aa: CASSEWPQAPYEQYF
cdr3_nt: TGTGCCAGCAGTGAGTGGCCCCAGGCGCCCTACGAGCAGTACTTC

v_call: TRBV7-3
j_call: TRBJ2-1
clone_size: .
d_call: TRBD1
cdr3_aa: CASRTGVGEQFF
cdr3_nt: TGTGCCAGCAGGACAGGGGTTGGGGAGCAGTTCTTC

v_call: TRBV29-1
j_call: TRBJ1-1
clone_size: few
d_call: .
cdr3_aa: CSVESESDTEAFF
cdr3_nt: TGCAGCGTTGAGTCCGAGAGCGACACTGAAGCTTTCTTT